The clone carrying this TCR beta chain appeared a few times. Its antigen is unidentified. The record originates from a study of tumor-infiltrating lymphocytes in localized non-small cell lung cancer. About the research overall: Patients included smokers and never-smokers with various histologies, some sampled after neoadjuvant chemotherapy.

TCRdb's table, derived via immunoSEQ multiplex PCR, lists solely in-frame clones and lacks some. The sample contains 13,000 to 15,000 clones, 68% of which appear only once. Study observations and caveats: Immunotypes IM1 and IM2 had similar TCR-derived T-cell fractions. TCR sequencing covered a subset of patients with enough tissue. Technical variation could not be separated from intratumor heterogeneity here.

Trimming stripped 6 bases from V and 0 bases from J, with 15 bases between. The germline CDR1 and CDR2 sequences are MNHEY and SMNVEV (reference sequence). This CDR3 spans 15 amino acids. V is TRBV27 and J is TRBJ2-7, with no clear D. The sequenced material came from uninvolved lung tissue not adjacent to the tumor. This TCR was recovered from a human donor with non-small cell lung cancer. This CDR3 is CASSQRPQSSYEQYF. The DNA for the CDR3 is TGTGCCAGCAGCCAAAGACCACAAAGCTCCTACGAGCAGTACTTC.